What follows is one T cell receptor (beta chain) and its context. Everyone who took part was about 18 to 89 years old, and they came from some 23 US areas. Donors in Cohort 3 counted as recovered after two negative PCRs, clearance, or symptom resolution. TCRdb's table, derived via immunoSEQ multiplex PCR, lists solely in-frame clones and lacks some. The repertoire includes under 200,000 clones, 80% of them detected once, and around 3.7% sits in the top ten. The data were obtained in a study of blood T cell repertoires in COVID-19. The CDR3 length is 11 residues. Trimming removed 6 bases at V and 10 bases at J, with 10 bases between. Germline loops: CDR1 MNHEY, CDR2 SMNVEV (reference sequence).

This sequence was found in a woman in her sixties or seventies who had recovered from COVID-19. The specimen was PBMCs or T cells enriched from blood (not recorded which). The chain links TRBV27 to TRBJ2-1; D unclear. CDR3 nucleotides: TGTGCCAGCAGAAGACTGCAGGAGCAGTTCTTC. Protein: CASRRLQEQFF.